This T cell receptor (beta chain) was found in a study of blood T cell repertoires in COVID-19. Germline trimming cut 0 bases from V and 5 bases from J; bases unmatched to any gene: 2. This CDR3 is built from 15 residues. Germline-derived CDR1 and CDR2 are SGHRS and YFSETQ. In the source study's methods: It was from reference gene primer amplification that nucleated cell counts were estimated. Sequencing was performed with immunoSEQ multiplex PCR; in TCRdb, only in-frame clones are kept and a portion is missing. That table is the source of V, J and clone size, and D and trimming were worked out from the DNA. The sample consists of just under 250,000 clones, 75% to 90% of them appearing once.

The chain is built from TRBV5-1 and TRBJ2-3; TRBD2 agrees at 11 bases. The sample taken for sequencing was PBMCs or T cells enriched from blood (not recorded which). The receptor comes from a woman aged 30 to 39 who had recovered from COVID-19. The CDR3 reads CASSLDGTSGDTQYF. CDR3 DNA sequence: TGCGCCAGCAGCTTGGATGGGACTAGCGGAGATACGCAGTATTTT.